The clone carrying this T cell receptor beta chain was recorded a few times. Its antigen is undetermined. CDR1 is SGHAT and CDR2 is FQDESV in the germline V gene (reference sequence). The CDR3 totals 19 residues. The V end lost 2 bases, the J end lost 2 bases, and 23 bases lay between the germline ends. The data stem from a study of CD8 T cells in ankylosing spondylitis. Study-level findings and limits: Disease-linked clones reportedly concentrated significantly in matched ankylosing spondylitis synovial fluid.

Generation of TCR beta libraries employed quantitative 5'-RACE incorporating molecular barcodes. MiXCR, applied by TCRdb to the 5' RACE reads, yields one record per CDR3 protein. The sample has 150,000 to 250,000 distinct CDR3 sequences; 9.5% to 15% are singletons. Material: blood, either unsorted or a sorted T cell fraction (not recorded which). This chain joins TRBV11-1 and TRBJ2-3, with TRBD2 as a possible D gene (5 bases). This clonotype was sampled from a male donor with ankylosing spondylitis or in good health (not recorded which). CDR3 bases: TGTGCCAGCAGCTTATCAAAAGTGGGTAGCGACAAATTCACAGATACGCAGTATTTT. It codes for CASSLSKVGSDKFTDTQYF.